The 2 T cell receptor beta chains in this list originate from one sample, sequenced in a study of cytomegalovirus exposure and HLA in healthy donors. Produced via immunoSEQ multiplex PCR; TCRdb's table is partial and in-frame only. The table includes 76,000 or so clones, around 94% detected once. The specimen sequenced was PBMCs. These receptor sequences come from a woman between 18 and 29 years old in good health and CMV-seronegative.

Only one count was recorded for this clone. The rearrangement joins TRBV7-9 to TRBJ1-1; D gene uncertain. Trimming left V 1 base short and J 5 bases short, with 14 bases between. Germline CDR1 reads SEHNR; CDR2 reads FQNEAQ (reference sequence). This CDR3 spans 15 amino acids. CDR3 protein: CASSLVGGHGTEAFF. DNA of the CDR3: TGTGCCAGCAGCTTAGTAGGAGGGCACGGAACTGAAGCTTTCTTT.

The genes are TRBV2 and TRBJ2-7; 9 nucleotides align to TRBD1. The CDR3 sequence is 16 residues long. CDR1 and CDR2 from the germline V gene are SNHLY and FYNNEI. After removal of 5 bases from V and 2 bases from J, the junction contained 10 bases not matched to a gene. CDR3 in amino acids: CASSLGLTGGTYEQYF. For the CDR3, the DNA is TGTGCCAGCAGTTTAGGGCTTACAGGGGGCACCTACGAGCAGTACTTC.